This T cell receptor beta chain was retrieved from a study of OX40 agonist ivuxolimab in advanced cancers. General notes on the study: Ivuxolimab was a fully human IgG2 agonistic monoclonal antibody targeting the costimulatory receptor OX40 (CD134). Intravenous ivuxolimab was administered to patients every 2 weeks at six dose levels: 0.01, 0.1, 0.3, 1.5, 3 and 10 mg/kg. Of the approximately 54 patients in dose escalation, about 20 had hepatocellular carcinoma, some 15 had melanoma, 9 had renal cell carcinoma and 9 had head and neck cancer. In the dose-escalation cohort, about four fifths of patients were male, and the mean age was roughly 56 years with a range of about 20 to 90. Patients were allowed to have had prior anti-PD-1, anti-PD-L1 or anti-CTLA-4 therapy, and 30% to 40% of the dose-escalation patients had previously received checkpoint inhibitors. Partial responses occurred in three dose-escalation patients, of whom one had hepatocellular carcinoma and two had cutaneous melanoma. Peripheral TCRbeta sequencing aimed to test whether ivuxolimab altered TCR sequence diversity and caused clonal T-cell expansion. The monotherapy dose-escalation portion (N ≈ 56 patients) of the phase I ivuxolimab trial is reported in the paper.

As for this clone: There is no known antigen for this receptor. Qualities for individual bases were not recorded, and no much larger clone is one base off.

Spanning cysteine to phenylalanine, the CDR3 consists of 17 amino acids. Left in the record is the CDR3 DNA by itself, 51 bases read in frame from the first base. The germline V end is reduced by 5 bases and the J end by 0 bases; junction bases left unmatched: 4. CDR1 MNHEY and CDR2 SMNVEV were looked up in the germline V gene (reference sequence). To sequence the TCRbeta CDR3 region, genomic DNA was isolated from the sorted cells. The immunoSEQ Assay was used for sequencing of TCRbeta CDR3 regions. TCRdb retrieved this table from immuneACCESS and kept in-frame rearrangements only. Not all clones are present; in checked studies, unresolved V genes account for under half, and no reason is known for the remainder. In this sample the table shows about 73,000 clones, 92% of which occur a single time. Of the sample, about 9.1% is held by the ten largest clones. The trial excluded patients who had a history of autoimmune disease or were on systemic immunosuppression. Peripheral blood for TCR sequencing was drawn from every dose cohort at baseline, at cycle 4 day 1 and at cycle 7 day 1. Samples came from an open-label, multicenter, first-in-human phase I dose-escalation trial of ivuxolimab. Adults with locally advanced or metastatic head and neck squamous cell, hepatocellular, melanoma or renal cell carcinoma were enrolled in the trial. Before TCR sequencing, CD4+ and CD8+ T cells were separately sorted from peripheral blood.

The paper as a whole reports these results and caveats: Clonal expansion of both CD4+ and CD8+ blood T cells was observed from baseline to week 6 at doses 0.1 to 3.0 mg/kg. Antigen specificity was not determined for the clonally expanded peripheral T cells. On average, CD8+ T cells showed more expanded clones than CD4+ T cells after ivuxolimab. Low levels of normalized T-cell clonal expansion were also seen in some patients who did not respond. Partial responders in the 0.1-3.0 mg/kg groups had among the lowest normalized peripheral clonal expansion, especially among CD8+ T cells.

This chain joins TRBV27 to TRBJ2-7, with TRBD2 matching 16 junction bases. Sample: CD4+ or CD8+ T cells sorted from blood, taken in a trial of the OX40 agonist ivuxolimab. The origin of this receptor is an adult with an advanced solid tumor such as melanoma, head and neck, liver or kidney cancer. The nucleotide sequence reads TGTGCCAGCAGTCCGGGACTAGCGGGGGGGCCCTCCTACGAGCAGTACTTC. It translates to CASSPGLAGGPSYEQYF.